These 8 T cell receptor beta chains originate from one sample sequenced in a study of blood T cell repertoires in COVID-19. The table came from immunoSEQ multiplex PCR; TCRdb's copy has only in-frame clones and leaves some out. The table lists more than 400,000 clones, 80% to 90% of them singletons, with approximately 3.2% in the top ten. What was sequenced was peripheral blood. These receptors originate from a human donor in a cohort sampled during active COVID-19.

The chain combines TRBV7-3 with TRBJ2-1, with D uncertain. V gave up 1 base and J gave up 5 bases, with 12 bases separating them. The CDR3 has 15 amino acids. Germline lookup yields CDR1 SGHTA and CDR2 FQGTGA. This CDR3 reads CASSLNSPPHNEQFF. In nucleotides, the CDR3 is TGTGCCAGCAGCTTAAACTCCCCCCCACACAATGAGCAGTTCTTC.

The V call is TRBV7-3, the J call TRBJ2-7; possible D gene TRBD1, 5 bases. This CDR3 has 15 residues. V shed 2 bases and J shed 5 bases, with 16 bases lying between them. Germline V gene data show CDR1 as SGHTA and CDR2 as FQGTGA. The CDR3 sequence: CASSLVRDPGNEQYF. The CDR3 DNA is TGTGCCAGCAGCTTAGTCAGGGATCCTGGGAACGAGCAGTACTTC. Drawing the rest from reference TRBV7-3 and TRBJ2-7, the complete variable domain is GAGVSQTPSNKVTEKGKYVELRCDPISGHTALYWYRQSLGQGPEFLIYFQGTGAADDSGLPNDRFFAVRPEGSVSTLKIQRTERGDSAVYLCASSLVRDPGNEQYFGPGTRLTVT.

V gene TRBV4-2 combines with J gene TRBJ2-7; possible D gene TRBD2, 6 bases. CDR1 is LGHNA, CDR2 YNFKEQ, per germline. Trimming left V 2 bases short and J 4 bases short, with 24 bases between. The CDR3 covers 18 residues. CDR3 bases: TGTGCCAGCAGCCAATCCTTCCGGGGATCGGGAGAGAATTACGAGCAGTACTTC. Translating gives CASSQSFRGSGENYEQYF.

This chain uses TRBV9 with TRBJ2-1; maybe TRBD1 (5 bases). V was trimmed by 0 bases and J by 7 bases, leaving 8 bases between them. Per the germline V gene, CDR1 is SGDLS and CDR2 is YYNGEE. This CDR3 comprises 13 residues. CDR3 protein: CASSVAGWNEQFF. The CDR3 DNA reads TGTGCCAGCAGCGTAGCAGGGTGGAATGAGCAGTTCTTC.

CDR3 sequence: CARSYASGRGNEQYF. CDR3 nucleotides: TGTGCCAGAAGCTACGCTAGCGGGAGGGGTAACGAGCAGTACTTC. V is TRBV5-3 and J is TRBJ2-7, with TRBD2 matching 12 bases. TRBV5-3 is an ORF; its function is uncertain. The CDR3 is made up of 15 amino acids. V shed 3 bases and J 5 bases; nucleotides not matched to a gene: 6.

The chain links TRBV18 to TRBJ2-3; D might be TRBD1 (6 bases). V gave up 2 bases and J gave up 3 bases, with 12 bases separating them. Germline V lookup: CDR1 KGHSH, CDR2 LQKENI. CDR3 length equals 15 residues. The CDR3: CASSPSQGQTDTQYF. The CDR3 DNA follows: TGTGCCAGCTCACCAAGCCAGGGGCAAACAGATACGCAGTATTTT.

The V and J genes are TRBV28 and TRBJ2-4, with TRBD1 identical over 9 bases. V lost 2 bases, J lost 2 bases, and 7 bases stayed unmatched. The germline V gene encodes CDR1 MDHEN and CDR2 SYDVKM. This CDR3 is built from 17 residues. CDR3 region: CASSLGWGTGTKNIQYF. DNA of the CDR3: TGTGCCAGCAGTTTAGGGTGGGGGACAGGGACCAAAAACATTCAGTACTTC.

The chain couples TRBV19 to TRBJ1-5, with 7 bases lining up with TRBD1. J was trimmed by 0 bases and V by 5 bases; bases with no gene match: 4. The CDR3 consists of 15 residues. The germline V gene has CDR1 LNHDA and CDR2 SQIVND (reference sequence). CDR3 protein: CASSGQEYSNQPQHF. As DNA, the CDR3 is TGTGCCAGTAGTGGACAGGAGTATAGCAATCAGCCCCAGCATTTT.